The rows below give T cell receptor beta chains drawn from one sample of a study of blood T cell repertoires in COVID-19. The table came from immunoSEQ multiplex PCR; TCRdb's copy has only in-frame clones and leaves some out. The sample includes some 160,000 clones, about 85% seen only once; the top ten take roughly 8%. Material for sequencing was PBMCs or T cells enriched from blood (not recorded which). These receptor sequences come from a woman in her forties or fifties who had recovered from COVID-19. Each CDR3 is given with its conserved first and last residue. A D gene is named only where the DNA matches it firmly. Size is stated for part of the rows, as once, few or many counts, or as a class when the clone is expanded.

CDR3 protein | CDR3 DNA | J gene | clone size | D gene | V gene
CASSPDRGTDTQYF | TGTGCCAGCAGCCCCGACCGGGGCACAGATACGCAGTATTTT | TRBJ2-3 | NA | NA | TRBV7-2
CASSDPGQGAKGYTF | TGTGCCAGCAGTGATCCGGGACAGGGGGCGAAGGGCTACACCTTC | TRBJ1-2 | NA | TRBD1 | TRBV6-1
CASSRVDRKNTEAFF | TGTGCCAGCTCCCGGGTTGACAGGAAGAACACTGAAGCTTTCTTT | TRBJ1-1 | NA | NA | TRBV18
CASSLGGDEQFF | TGTGCCAGCAGCTTGGGGGGGGATGAGCAGTTCTTC | TRBJ2-1 | NA | TRBD2 | TRBV11-3
CASSSGTSGGTDTQYF | TGTGCCAGCAGCTCCGGGACTAGCGGGGGCACAGATACGCAGTATTTT | TRBJ2-3 | NA | TRBD2 | TRBV7-9
CASTRHPQSSSPLHF | TGTGCCAGCACCCGTCACCCCCAGAGTAGCTCACCCCTCCACTTT | TRBJ1-6 | NA | NA | TRBV25-1
CASSFLSNTGELFF | TGTGCCAGTAGTTTCCTGTCGAACACCGGGGAGCTGTTTTTT | TRBJ2-2 | once | NA | TRBV19
CASSSTGTGVQPQHF | TGTGCCAGCAGTTCAACCGGGACAGGGGTTCAGCCCCAGCATTTT | TRBJ1-5 | NA | TRBD1 | TRBV28
CASSLGIQGNQPQHF | TGTGCCAGCAGCTTAGGGATTCAGGGCAATCAGCCCCAGCATTTT | TRBJ1-5 | NA | NA | TRBV11-2
CASRTSAGRTGELFF | TGTGCCAGCAGAACAAGTGCAGGAAGGACCGGGGAGCTGTTTTTT | TRBJ2-2 | few | NA | TRBV2
CASSNRGPGANVLTF | TGTGCCAGCAGCAACAGGGGGCCTGGGGCCAACGTCCTGACTTTC | TRBJ2-6 | NA | TRBD1 | TRBV9
CSANSGKGYNEQFF | TGCAGCGCCAATAGCGGGAAGGGCTACAATGAGCAGTTCTTC | TRBJ2-1 | NA | TRBD2 | TRBV29-1
CASSFDSSYNEQFF | TGCGCCAGCAGCTTTGACAGCTCCTACAATGAGCAGTTCTTC | TRBJ2-1 | NA | NA | TRBV5-1
CASSALRDRASPLHF | TGTGCCAGCAGCGCCCTACGGGACAGGGCTTCACCCCTCCACTTT | TRBJ1-6 | NA | TRBD1 | TRBV9
CASSPGTAEQYF | TGTGCCAGCAGCCCGGGGACAGCCGAGCAGTACTTC | TRBJ2-7 | NA | TRBD1 | TRBV7-2
CASSLESGLKGYTF | TGTGCCAGCAGCTTAGAATCAGGGTTAAAAGGCTACACCTTC | TRBJ1-2 | once | NA | TRBV7-2
CASSPNSARGSPLHF | TGTGCCAGCAGCCCCAACTCCGCTAGGGGTTCACCCCTCCACTTT | TRBJ1-6 | once | NA | TRBV11-3
CAISERVDTEAFF | TGTGCCATCAGTGAACGCGTGGACACTGAAGCTTTCTTT | TRBJ1-1 | NA | NA | TRBV10-3